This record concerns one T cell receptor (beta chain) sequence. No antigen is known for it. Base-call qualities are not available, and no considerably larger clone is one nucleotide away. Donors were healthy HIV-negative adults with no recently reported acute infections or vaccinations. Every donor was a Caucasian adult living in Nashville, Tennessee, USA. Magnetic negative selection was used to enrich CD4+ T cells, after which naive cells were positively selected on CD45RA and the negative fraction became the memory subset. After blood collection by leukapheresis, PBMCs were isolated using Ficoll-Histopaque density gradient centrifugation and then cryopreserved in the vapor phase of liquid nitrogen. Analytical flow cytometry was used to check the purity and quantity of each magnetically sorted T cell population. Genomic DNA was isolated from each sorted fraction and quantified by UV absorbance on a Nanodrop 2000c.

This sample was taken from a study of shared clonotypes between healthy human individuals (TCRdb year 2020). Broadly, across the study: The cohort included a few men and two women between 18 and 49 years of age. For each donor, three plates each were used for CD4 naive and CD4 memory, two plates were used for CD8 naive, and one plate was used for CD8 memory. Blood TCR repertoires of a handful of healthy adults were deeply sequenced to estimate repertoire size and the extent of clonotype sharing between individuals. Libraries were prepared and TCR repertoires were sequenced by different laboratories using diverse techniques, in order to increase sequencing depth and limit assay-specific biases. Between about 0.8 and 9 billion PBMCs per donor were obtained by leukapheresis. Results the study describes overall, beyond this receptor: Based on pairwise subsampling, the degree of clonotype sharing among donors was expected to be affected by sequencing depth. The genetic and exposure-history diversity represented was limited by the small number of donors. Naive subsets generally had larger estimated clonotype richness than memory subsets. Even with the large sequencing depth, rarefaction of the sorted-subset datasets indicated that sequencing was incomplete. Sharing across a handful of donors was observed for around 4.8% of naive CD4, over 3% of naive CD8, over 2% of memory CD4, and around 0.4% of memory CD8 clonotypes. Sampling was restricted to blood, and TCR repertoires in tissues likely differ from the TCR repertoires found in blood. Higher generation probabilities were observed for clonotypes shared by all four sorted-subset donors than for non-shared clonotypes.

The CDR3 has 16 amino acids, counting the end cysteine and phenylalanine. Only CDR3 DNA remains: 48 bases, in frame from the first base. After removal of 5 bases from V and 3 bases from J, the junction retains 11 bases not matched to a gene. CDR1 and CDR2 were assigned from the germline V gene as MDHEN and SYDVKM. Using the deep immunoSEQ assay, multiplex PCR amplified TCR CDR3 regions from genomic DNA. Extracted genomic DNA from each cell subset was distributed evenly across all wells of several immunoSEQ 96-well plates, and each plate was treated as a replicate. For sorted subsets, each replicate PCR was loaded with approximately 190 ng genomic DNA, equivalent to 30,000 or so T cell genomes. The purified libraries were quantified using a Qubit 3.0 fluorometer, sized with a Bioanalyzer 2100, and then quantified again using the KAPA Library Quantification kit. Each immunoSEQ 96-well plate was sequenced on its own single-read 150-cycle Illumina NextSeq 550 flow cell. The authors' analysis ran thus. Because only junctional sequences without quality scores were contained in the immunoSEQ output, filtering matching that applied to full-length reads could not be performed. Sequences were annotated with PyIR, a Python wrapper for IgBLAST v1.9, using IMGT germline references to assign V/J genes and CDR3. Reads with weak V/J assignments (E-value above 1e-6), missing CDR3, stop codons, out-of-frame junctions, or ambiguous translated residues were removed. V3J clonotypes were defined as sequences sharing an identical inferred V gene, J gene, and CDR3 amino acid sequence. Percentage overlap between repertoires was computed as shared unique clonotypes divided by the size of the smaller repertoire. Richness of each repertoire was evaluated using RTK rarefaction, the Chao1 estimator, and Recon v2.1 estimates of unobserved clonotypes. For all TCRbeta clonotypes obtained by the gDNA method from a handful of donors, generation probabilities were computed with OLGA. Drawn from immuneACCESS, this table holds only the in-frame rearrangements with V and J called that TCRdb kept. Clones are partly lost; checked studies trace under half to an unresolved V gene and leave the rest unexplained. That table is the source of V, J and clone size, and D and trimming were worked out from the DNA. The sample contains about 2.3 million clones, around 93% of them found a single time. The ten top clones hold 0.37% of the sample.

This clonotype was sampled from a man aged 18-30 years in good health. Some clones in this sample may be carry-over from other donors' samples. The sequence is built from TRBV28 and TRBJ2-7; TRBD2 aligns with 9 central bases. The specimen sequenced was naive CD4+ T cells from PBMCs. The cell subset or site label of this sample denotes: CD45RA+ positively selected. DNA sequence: TGTGCCAGCAGTCCCCCGACTAGCGGCGCATACTACGAGCAGTACTTC. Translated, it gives CASSPPTSGAYYEQYF.